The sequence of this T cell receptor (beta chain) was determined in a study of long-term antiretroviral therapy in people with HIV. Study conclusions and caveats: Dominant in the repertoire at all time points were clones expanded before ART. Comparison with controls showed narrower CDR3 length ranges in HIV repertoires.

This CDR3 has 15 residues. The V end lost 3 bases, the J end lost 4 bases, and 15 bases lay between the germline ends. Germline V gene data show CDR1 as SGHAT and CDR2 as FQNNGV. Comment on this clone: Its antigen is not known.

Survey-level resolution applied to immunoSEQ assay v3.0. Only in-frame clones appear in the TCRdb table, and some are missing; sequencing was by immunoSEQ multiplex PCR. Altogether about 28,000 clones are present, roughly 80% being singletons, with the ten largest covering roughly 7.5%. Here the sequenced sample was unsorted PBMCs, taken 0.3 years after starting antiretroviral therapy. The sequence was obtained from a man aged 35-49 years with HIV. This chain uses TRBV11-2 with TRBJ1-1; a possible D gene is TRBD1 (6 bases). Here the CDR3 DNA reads TGTGCCAGCAGCTTGCGGCCAGGGGCGAGCACTGAAGCTTTCTTT. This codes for CASSLRPGASTEAFF.